This T cell receptor beta chain was retrieved from a study of metastatic and nonmetastatic thyroid tumors. At the level of the study: Both malignant and benign thyroid patients supplied peripheral blood and tumor or nodule tissue samples, across which the repertoires of these patients were then compared.

The CDR3 extends over 14 amino acids. Germline CDR1 reads MNHEY; CDR2 reads SVGEGT. V was pared by 4 bases and J by 9 bases, with 10 bases of the junction left unmatched. No patient had received any treatment before thyroid surgery. How the authors handled the data: The study's classifier, a distant-metastasis tool for papillary thyroid cancer, was built using CDR3 differences across clinicopathological groups. TCRdb called clones again from the PCR reads with MiXCR. The V and J calls were determined by TCRdb, not by the authors. The data contain 23,000 or so clones, roughly an eighth of them singletons.

Sequenced material: blood. The chain uses TRBV6-2 or TRBV6-3 and TRBJ2-5; 8 nucleotides line up with TRBD2. The clonotype originates from a female donor with papillary thyroid cancer or a benign thyroid nodule (not recorded which). Some clones in this sample may be carry-over from other donors' samples. CDR3 in DNA: TGTGCCAGCAGTTCATCCGGGAGGGGTGAGGCCCAGTACTTC. Translation: CASSSSGRGEAQYF.